This is a list of T cell receptor beta chains from one sample in a study of cytomegalovirus exposure and HLA in healthy donors. This table comes from immunoSEQ multiplex PCR, and its TCRdb copy is limited to in-frame clones, with some not included. The table records around 170,000 clones, more than 65% of them present only once. The source material was PBMCs. These receptors were collected from a woman aged 25-40 years in good health and CMV-seropositive. Both conserved end residues are part of each CDR3. Not every row has a clone size; where given, it reads once, few, many or a size class.

>.|TRBV19
CASSAAGLNTEAFF
>.|TRBV28
CASSSPTGYNEQFF
>.|TRBV20-1
CSPQGQETQYF
>.|TRBV28
CASRRQVHQPQHF
>.|TRBV18
CASSPTARLEAFF
>few|TRBV5-1
CASSYASTYEQYF
>.|TRBV9
CASSVDRGLGEKLFF
>.|TRBV4-2
CASSQDQGQGGQPQHF
>.|TRBV6-1
CASSEYGGKGQPQHF
>once|TRBV6-5
CASSLGQGIGGYTF
>.|TRBV29-1
CSVGTDVADTQYF
>.|TRBV4-2
CASSLSGERYGYTF
>few|TRBV7-8
CASSPDRVPDTIYF
>.|TRBV11-2
CASSSSGSAFYGYTF
>.|TRBV6-1
CASSEGTDRGISYEQYF
>few|TRBV11-3
CASSSRQRGGETQYF
>.|TRBV11-2
CASSFPTGGESPLHF
>.|TRBV9
CASSVASGEEKLFF
>once|TRBV28
CASSLLLFGQGDYGYTF
>few|TRBV7-3
CASSLSGTSHGQFF
>.|TRBV29-1
CSVRRSGDRNTIYF
>.|TRBV2
CASSVGRSNQPQHF
>.|TRBV6-5
CASSDNKGNQPQHF
>.|TRBV19
CASSKGDNYGYTF
>.|TRBV7-8
CASSFGQGNQPRHF
>few|TRBV2
CASRGSSNQPQHF
>.|TRBV27
CASKPGDTGELFF
>.|TRBV6-5
CASSYRGTLYNEQFF
>.|TRBV5-1
CASTSRPSGGIQETQYF
>.|TRBV5-6
CASSRQDHSPLHF
>.|TRBV9
CASSVATDSAGGSGNTIYF